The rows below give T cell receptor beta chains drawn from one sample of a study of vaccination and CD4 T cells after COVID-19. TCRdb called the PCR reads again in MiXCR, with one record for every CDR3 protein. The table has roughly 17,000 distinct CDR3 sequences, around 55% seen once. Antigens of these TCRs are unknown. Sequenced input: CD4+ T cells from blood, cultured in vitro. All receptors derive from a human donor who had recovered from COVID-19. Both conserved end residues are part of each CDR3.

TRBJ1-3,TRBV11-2,CASSAGLRNTIYF
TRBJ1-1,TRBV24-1,CATSDPRTGLTEAFF
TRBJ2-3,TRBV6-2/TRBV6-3,CASSWEGTQYF
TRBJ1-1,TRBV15,CATSRGGEAEAFF
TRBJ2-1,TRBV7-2,CASSWLGAGDVNEQFF
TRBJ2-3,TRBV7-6,CASSLGPRDTQYF
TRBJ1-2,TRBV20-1,CSANREYGYTF
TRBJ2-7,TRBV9,CASSPQREVLDEQYF
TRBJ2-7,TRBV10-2,CASSRDNSYEQYF
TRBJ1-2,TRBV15,CATSRDLDRWDGYTF
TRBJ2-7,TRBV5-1,CASSATEYEQYF
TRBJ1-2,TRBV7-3,CASRRDRRVYGYTF
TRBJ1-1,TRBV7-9,CASSLEGQAAEAFF
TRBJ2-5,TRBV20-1,CSAIRSDGKETQYF
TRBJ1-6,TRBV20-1,CSARDPTQTGRNSPLHF
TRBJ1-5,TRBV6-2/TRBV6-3,CASSLQTGRATISQPQHF
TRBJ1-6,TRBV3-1,CASSQSEAGGGALHF
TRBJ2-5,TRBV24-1,CATSDDRADQETQYF
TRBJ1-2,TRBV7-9,CASSLALSGAYGYTF
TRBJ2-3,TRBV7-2,CASSFGGRGDTQYF
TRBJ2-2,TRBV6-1,CASSSLAGATGELFF
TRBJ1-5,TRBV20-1,CSASLQGAGQPQHF
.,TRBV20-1,CSASRLAGGYEQYF
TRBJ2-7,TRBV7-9,CASSFYGVSYEQYF
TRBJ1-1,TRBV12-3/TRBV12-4,CASSREVNTEAFF
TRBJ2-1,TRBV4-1,CASSQEQENYNEQFF
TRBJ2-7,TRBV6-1,CASSEPGHPPYEQYF
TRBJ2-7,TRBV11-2,CASRLAGLATYEQYF
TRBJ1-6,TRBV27,CASRTTGGYAPLHF
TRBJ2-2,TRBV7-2,CASSLASGGTGELFF
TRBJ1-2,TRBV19,CASRSGYDYGYTF
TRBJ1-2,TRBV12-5,CASGFDLGEGYTF
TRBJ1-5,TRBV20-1,CSAHPTAADQPQHF
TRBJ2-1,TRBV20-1,CSARLWDRGRNEQFF
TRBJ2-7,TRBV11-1,CASRRTGAIYEQYF
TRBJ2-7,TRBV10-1,CASPYLVAYEQYF
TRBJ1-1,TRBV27,CASSLYLGVNTEAFF